The source of this T cell receptor beta chain is a study of T cell repertoires in cytomegalovirus infection. As for the study in general: Well-studied HLA-B-restricted CMV epitopes were used in the study alongside recently identified HLA-C-restricted ones. Public TCR beta signatures were indicative of both CMV infection and a matching HLA type. Study-level points and caveats: Summed public TCR beta family frequency identified CMV carriers bearing the relevant HLA.

One entry per CDR3 protein results from TCRdb running MiXCR on the reads. The data show about 85,000 distinct CDR3 sequences, with approximately 46% seen just once and more than 80% held by the top ten. A few counts support this clonotype. Antigen specificity is unknown. Sequencing used CD8+ T cells from cultured PBMCs, obtained from culture after CMV antigen stimulation. This TCR was recovered from a human donor in good health (CMV status not recorded). Some clones in this sample may be carry-over from other donors' samples.

The CDR3 DNA reads as TGTGCCAGTACCCCTGGGGCGACGAGACGCGGTGAGCAGTTCTTC. Protein sequence: CASTPGATRRGEQFF. This chain connects TRBV28 to TRBJ2-1; TRBD1 is a possible D gene (5 bases). CDR1 and CDR2 (germline): MDHEN, SYDVKM. The CDR3 totals 15 residues. The V gene lost 9 bases and the J gene lost 9 bases, with 24 bases spanning the gap. Using reference TRBV28 and TRBJ2-1 for the parts outside the CDR3, the full variable domain is DVKVTQSSRYLVKRTGEKVFLECVQDMDHENMFWYRQDPGLGLRLIYFSYDVKMKEKGDIPEGYSVSREKKERFSLILESASTNQTSMYLCASTPGATRRGEQFFGPGTRLTVL.